The present T cell receptor beta chain was sequenced within a study of T cell repertoires in cytomegalovirus infection (dated by TCRdb to between 2018 and 2020). For the wider study: Donor HLA type was relevant to the analysis, because carriage of CMV infection together with the matching HLA type was indicated by public TCR beta signatures.

This clonotype was detected a few times. Its binding antigen is unknown. Base qualities are not recorded, but no much larger clone differs from it by a single base. The sequencer listed for this sample is Illumina HiSeq 1500. TCRdb reanalyzed the raw reads on its own, using fastp at Q25 for trimming and MiXCR for clone calling, and kept in-frame beta chains. Each entry is one CDR3 protein sequence, shown with its most common DNA and genes. A total of around 130,000 distinct CDR3 sequences appear in this sample, roughly a quarter of them only once. Of the sample, roughly 35% is held by the ten largest clones. Inclusive of the bounding cysteine and phenylalanine, the CDR3 is 13 residues long. Only CDR3 DNA is held: 39 bases, read in frame from base 1. In the germline V gene, CDR1 corresponds to SGHTA and CDR2 to FQGNSA. Cut back by 3 bases and 1 base, the V and J ends lie 7 bases apart. Broad study findings and their caveats: In the ex vivo response, HLA-C-restricted CMV-specific TCR beta clonotypes were dominant, and in two of eight donors the single most frequent clonotype came from this HLA-C-restricted group. In both this cohort and an independent cohort of 350 or so donors, the cumulative frequency of public TCR beta family members distinguished carriers of CMV infection plus the relevant HLA type.

The specimen was PBMCs, sequenced either directly or after in vitro stimulation (not recorded which). This chain joins TRBV7-2 to TRBJ2-7; too little of a D gene remains to name it. The clonotype originates from a human donor in good health (CMV status not recorded). Some clones in this sample may be carry-over from other donors' samples. The sequence in DNA is TGTGCCAGCAGCTTGTCAGAATCCTACGAGCAGTACTTC. The translation is CASSLSESYEQYF.